The text below deals with one T cell receptor (beta chain). Its antigen is not identified. The entry originates in a study of T cell responses to AZD1222 COVID-19 vaccine. Points from the study as a whole: Only a handful of AZD1222 recipients, more than five in all, had baseline seropositivity.

Germline loops: CDR1 GTSNPN, CDR2 SVGIG (reference sequence). CDR3 length: 11 residues. V lost 4 bases and J lost 11, with 14 bases in between. Profiling relied on immunoSEQ multiplex PCR, and the TCRdb table lists in-frame clones only, not all of them. This sample has about 130,000 clones, with around 92% found just once. The rearrangement joins TRBV30 to TRBJ1-1; a weak D match, TRBD1 (5 bases). The origin of this receptor is an adult in good health. The specimen was peripheral blood, collected on day 0 of AZD1222 vaccination. This CDR3 is CAWTRTQGAFF. In nucleotides, the CDR3 is TGTGCCTGGACTCGGACACAAGGGGCTTTCTTT.